This T cell receptor beta chain emerged from a study of blood T cell repertoires in COVID-19. CDR1 is LGHDT and CDR2 is YNNKEL in the germline V gene (reference sequence). V gave up 3 bases and J gave up 4 bases; unmatched junction bases: 7. There are 16 residues in the CDR3. The assay was immunoSEQ multiplex PCR, and TCRdb's table has in-frame clones only and misses some. The table shows tens of thousands of clones, with 80% to 95% occurring only once. The clonotype was recovered from a human donor with active COVID-19. The donor label of this sample is uncertain. The gene calls are TRBV3-1 (or the pseudogene TRBV3-2) and TRBJ2-2; 8 bases line up with TRBD2. Sequencing was performed on peripheral blood. The DNA for the CDR3 is TGTGCCAGCAGCCAGCTAGTAGCGGGAAGCACCGGGGAGCTGTTTTTT. It yields the protein CASSQLVAGSTGELFF.